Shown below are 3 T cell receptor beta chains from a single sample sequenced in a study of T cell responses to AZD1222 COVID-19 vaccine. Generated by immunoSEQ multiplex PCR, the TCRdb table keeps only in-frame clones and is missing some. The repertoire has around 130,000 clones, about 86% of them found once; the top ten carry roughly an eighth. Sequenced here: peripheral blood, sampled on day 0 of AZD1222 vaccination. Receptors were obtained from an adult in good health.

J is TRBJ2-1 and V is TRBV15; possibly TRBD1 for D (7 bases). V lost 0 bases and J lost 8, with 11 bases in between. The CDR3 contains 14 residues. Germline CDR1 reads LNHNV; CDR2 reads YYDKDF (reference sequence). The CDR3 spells CATSRDGGGHEQFF. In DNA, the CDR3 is TGTGCCACCAGCAGAGATGGAGGGGGCCATGAGCAGTTCTTC.

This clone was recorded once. The CDR3 is CASSFSSGVYNEQFF. CDR3 DNA sequence: TGTGCCAGCAGCTTCTCTAGCGGGGTTTACAATGAGCAGTTCTTC. The V and J genes are TRBV7-3 and TRBJ2-1; 9 bases agree with TRBD2. The CDR3 is made up of 15 amino acids. Germline V lookup: CDR1 SGHTA, CDR2 FQGTGA. The J segment lost 4 bases and the V segment lost 3 bases, leaving 4 bases of the junction unmatched.

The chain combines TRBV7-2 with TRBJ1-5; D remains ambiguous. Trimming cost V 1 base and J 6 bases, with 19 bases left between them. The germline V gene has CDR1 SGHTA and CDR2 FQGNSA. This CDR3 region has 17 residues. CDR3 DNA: TGTGCCAGCAGCTTAGACGGACGCCCATATTCGGGTCAGCCCCAGCATTTT. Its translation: CASSLDGRPYSGQPQHF.